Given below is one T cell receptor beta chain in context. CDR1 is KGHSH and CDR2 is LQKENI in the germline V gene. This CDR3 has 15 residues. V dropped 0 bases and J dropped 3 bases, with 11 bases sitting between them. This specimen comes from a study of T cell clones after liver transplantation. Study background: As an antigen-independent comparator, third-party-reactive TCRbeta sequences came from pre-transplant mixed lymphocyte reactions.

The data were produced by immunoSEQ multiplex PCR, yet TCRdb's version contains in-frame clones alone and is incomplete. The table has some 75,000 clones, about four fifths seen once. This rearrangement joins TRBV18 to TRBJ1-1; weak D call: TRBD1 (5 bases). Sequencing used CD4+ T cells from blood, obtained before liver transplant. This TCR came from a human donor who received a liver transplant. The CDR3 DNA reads TGTGCCAGCTCACCACCGTCAGGGAGGGACACTGAAGCTTTCTTT. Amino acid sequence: CASSPPSGRDTEAFF.